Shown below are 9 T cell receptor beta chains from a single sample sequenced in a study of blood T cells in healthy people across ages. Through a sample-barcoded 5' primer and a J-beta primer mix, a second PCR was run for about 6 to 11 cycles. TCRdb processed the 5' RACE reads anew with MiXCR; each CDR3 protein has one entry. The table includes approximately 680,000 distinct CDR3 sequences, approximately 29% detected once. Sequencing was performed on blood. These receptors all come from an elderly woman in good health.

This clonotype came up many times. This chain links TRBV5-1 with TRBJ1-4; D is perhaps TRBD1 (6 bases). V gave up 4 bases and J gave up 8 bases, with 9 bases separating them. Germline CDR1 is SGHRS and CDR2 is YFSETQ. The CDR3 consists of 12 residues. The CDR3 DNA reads TGCGCCAGCAGCGCCGACAGGGAAAAACTGTTTTTT. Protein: CASSADREKLFF. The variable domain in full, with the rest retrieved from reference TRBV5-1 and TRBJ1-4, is KAGVTQTPRYLIKTRGQQVTLSCSPISGHRSVSWYQQTPGQGLQFLFEYFSETQRNKGNFPGRFSGRQFSNSRSEMNVSTLELGDSALYLCASSADREKLFFGSGTQLSVL.

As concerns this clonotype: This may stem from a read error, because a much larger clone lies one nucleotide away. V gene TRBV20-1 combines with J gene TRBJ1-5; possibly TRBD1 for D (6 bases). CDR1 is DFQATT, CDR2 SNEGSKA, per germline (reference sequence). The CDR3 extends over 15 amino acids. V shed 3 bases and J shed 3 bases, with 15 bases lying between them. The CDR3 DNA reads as TGCAGTGCTAGGGCCAGGACAGTTAACAATCAGCCCCAGCATTTT. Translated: CSARARTVNNQPQHF.

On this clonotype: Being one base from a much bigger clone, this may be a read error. CDR3 in DNA: TGCAGTGCTAGAGATCAACGAGCGGGGGTTTACAATGAGCAGTACTTC. Residues: CSARDQRAGVYNEQYF. The V call is TRBV20-1, the J call TRBJ2-7, with 8 bases lining up with TRBD2. CDR3 size: 16 residues. The V gene end was trimmed by 0 bases and the J gene end by 7 bases; junction bases not matched to a gene: 14. The germline CDR1 and CDR2 sequences are DFQATT and SNEGSKA (reference sequence).

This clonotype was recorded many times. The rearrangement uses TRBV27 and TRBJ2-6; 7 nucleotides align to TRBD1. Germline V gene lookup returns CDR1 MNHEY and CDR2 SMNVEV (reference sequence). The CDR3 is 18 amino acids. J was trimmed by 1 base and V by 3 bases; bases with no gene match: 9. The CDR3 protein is CASSLRARGTSGANVLTF. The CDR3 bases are TGTGCCAGCAGTTTGAGGGCCAGGGGGACATCTGGGGCCAACGTCCTGACTTTC.

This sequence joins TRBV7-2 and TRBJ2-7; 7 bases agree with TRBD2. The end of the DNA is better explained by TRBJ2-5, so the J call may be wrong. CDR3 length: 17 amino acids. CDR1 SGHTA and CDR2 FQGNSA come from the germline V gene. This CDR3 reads CASSHRLPGRGLRTQYF. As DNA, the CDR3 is TGTGCCAGCAGTCATCGTTTGCCGGGACGGGGACTACGGACCCAGTACTTC.

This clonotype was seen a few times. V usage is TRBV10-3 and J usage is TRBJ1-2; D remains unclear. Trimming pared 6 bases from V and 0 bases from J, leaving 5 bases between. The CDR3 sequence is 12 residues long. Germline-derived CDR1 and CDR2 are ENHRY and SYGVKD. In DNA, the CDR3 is TGTGCCATCAGCGGGACTAACTATGGCTACACCTTC. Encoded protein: CAISGTNYGYTF.

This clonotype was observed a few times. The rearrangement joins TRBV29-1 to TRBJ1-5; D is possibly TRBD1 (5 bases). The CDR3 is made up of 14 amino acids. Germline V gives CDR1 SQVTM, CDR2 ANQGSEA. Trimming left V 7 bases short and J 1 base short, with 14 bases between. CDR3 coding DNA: TGCAGCGCCACTGGGGGGTCCAGCAATCAGCCCCAGCATTTT. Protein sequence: CSATGGSSNQPQHF.

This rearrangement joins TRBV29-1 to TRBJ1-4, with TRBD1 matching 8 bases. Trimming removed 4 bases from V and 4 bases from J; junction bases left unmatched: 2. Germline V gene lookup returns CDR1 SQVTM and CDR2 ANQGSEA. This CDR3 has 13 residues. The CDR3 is CSVVDRDNEKLFF. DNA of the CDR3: TGCAGCGTTGTGGACAGGGATAATGAAAAACTGTTTTTT.

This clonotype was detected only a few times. The CDR3 spells CASSQEAGRRTEAFF. CDR3 nucleotide sequence: TGCGCCAGCAGCCAAGAGGCAGGAAGGAGAACTGAAGCTTTCTTT. This sequence joins TRBV4-1 and TRBJ1-1; no clear D. Looked up from germline, CDR1 is MGHRA and CDR2 is YSYEKL. CDR3 size: 15 residues. Trimming removed 0 bases at V and 5 bases at J, with 13 bases between.